One sample yielded the 6 T cell receptor beta chains listed below, sequenced in a study of blood T cell repertoires in COVID-19. Clones were read by immunoSEQ multiplex PCR, and TCRdb kept only the in-frame ones, dropping some. Here the sample spans about 320,000 clones, more than 90% being singletons. The sample taken for sequencing was PBMCs or T cells enriched from blood (not recorded which). The receptors derive from a man between 60 and 70 years old who had recovered from COVID-19.

V usage is TRBV5-1 and J usage is TRBJ1-1, with TRBD1 as a possible D gene (5 bases). Germline V gene lookup returns CDR1 SGHRS and CDR2 YFSETQ. The CDR3 covers 15 residues. The V end was cut by 4 bases, the J end by 1 base, with 14 bases between. In DNA, the CDR3 is TGCGCCAGCAGCAGCAGACAGTTGGGGAACACTGAAGCTTTCTTT. The encoded protein is CASSSRQLGNTEAFF. Variable domain in full (rest from reference TRBV5-1 and TRBJ1-1): KAGVTQTPRYLIKTRGQQVTLSCSPISGHRSVSWYQQTPGQGLQFLFEYFSETQRNKGNFPGRFSGRQFSNSRSEMNVSTLELGDSALYLCASSSRQLGNTEAFFGQGTRLTVV.

Of note for this clone: The junction departs from germline at one end; a sequencing error may be responsible. The chain is built from TRBV3-1 (or the pseudogene TRBV3-2) and TRBJ1-4; 7 bases match TRBD1. This CDR3 comprises 14 residues. The germline CDR1 and CDR2 sequences are LGHDT and YNNKEL (reference sequence). The CDR3 DNA sequence: TGTGCCAGCGGCCACCGGGACAGCCTTGAAAAACTGTTTTTT. Translation: CASGHRDSLEKLFF.

The sample holds one count of this clone. This chain connects TRBV12-3 or TRBV12-4 to TRBJ1-1; D perhaps matches TRBD1 (5 bases). Trimming pared 5 bases from V and 11 bases from J, leaving 18 bases between. The CDR3 is made up of 13 amino acids. CDR3 nucleotides: TGTGCCAGCAGTCCATACAGTCGTTCAGGGGCTTTCTTT. Amino acid sequence: CASSPYSRSGAFF.

This clone is a singleton in its sample. V gene TRBV7-9 combines with J gene TRBJ1-4, with 11 nucleotides matching TRBD1. After removal of 2 bases from V and 7 bases from J, the junction contained 3 bases not matched to a gene. Germline V gene lookup returns CDR1 SEHNR and CDR2 FQNEAQ (reference sequence). The CDR3 length is 15 residues. In nucleotides, the CDR3 is TGTGCCAGCAGCTTATCGGGGACAGGGGGTGAAAAACTGTTTTTT. As protein: CASSLSGTGGEKLFF. Full variable domain (missing parts from reference TRBV7-9 and TRBJ1-4): DTGVSQNPRHKITKRGQNVTFRCDPISEHNRLYWYRQTLGQGPEFLTYFQNEAQLEKSRLLSDRFSAERPKGSFSTLEIQRTEQGDSAMYLCASSLSGTGGEKLFFGSGTQLSVL.

J is TRBJ1-3 and V is TRBV11-3; D remains unclear. This CDR3 contains 17 residues. V lost 5 bases, J lost 0 bases, and 17 bases lay in between. Per germline, CDR1 SGHNT and CDR2 YENEEA. CDR3 nucleotides: TGTGCCAGCAGCCATAACGGGGAGCGGAGCTCTGGAAACACCATATATTTT. It is translated as CASSHNGERSSGNTIYF.

The V gene is TRBV30, the J gene TRBJ2-6, with 7 nucleotides matching TRBD1. Trimming cost V 1 base and J 0 bases; bases outside gene matches: 3. This CDR3 region has 16 residues. Germline lookup yields CDR1 GTSNPN and CDR2 SVGIG (reference sequence). As DNA, the CDR3 is TGTGCCTGGAGTGGACAGGGATTCTCTGGGGCCAACGTCCTGACTTTC. It yields the protein CAWSGQGFSGANVLTF.